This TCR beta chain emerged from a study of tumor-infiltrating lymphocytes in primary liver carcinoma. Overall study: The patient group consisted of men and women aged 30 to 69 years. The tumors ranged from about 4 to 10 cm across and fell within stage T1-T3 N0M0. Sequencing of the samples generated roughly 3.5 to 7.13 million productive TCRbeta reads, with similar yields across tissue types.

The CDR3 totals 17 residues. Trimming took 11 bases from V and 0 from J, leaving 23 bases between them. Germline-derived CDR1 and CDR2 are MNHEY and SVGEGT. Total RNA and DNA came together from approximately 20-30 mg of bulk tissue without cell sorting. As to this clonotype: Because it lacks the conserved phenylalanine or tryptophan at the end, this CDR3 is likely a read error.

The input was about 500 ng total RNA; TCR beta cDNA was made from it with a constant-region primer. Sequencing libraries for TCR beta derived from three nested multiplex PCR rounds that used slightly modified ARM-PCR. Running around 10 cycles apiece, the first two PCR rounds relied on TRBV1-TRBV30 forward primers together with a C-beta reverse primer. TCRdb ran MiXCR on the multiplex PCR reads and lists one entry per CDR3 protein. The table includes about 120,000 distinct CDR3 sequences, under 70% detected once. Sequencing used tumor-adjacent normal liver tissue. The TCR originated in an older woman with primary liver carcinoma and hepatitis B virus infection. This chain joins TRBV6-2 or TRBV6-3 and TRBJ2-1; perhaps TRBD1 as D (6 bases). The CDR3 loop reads CAGKGEYLPYSYNEQFL. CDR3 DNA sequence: TGTGCCGGCAAGGGGGAATACCTCCCCTACTCCTACAATGAGCAGTTCTTA.